A selection of T cell receptor beta chains follows, all from one sample in a study of human T cells and chemical hapten exposure. TCRdb ran MiXCR on the RACE reads and lists one entry per CDR3 protein. In the table there are around 300,000 distinct CDR3 sequences, about 7% of which are singletons. This sample comprised whole blood, obtained in connection with sensitization to the hapten diphenylcyclopropenone (DPC). These receptors all come from a woman aged 18-35 years with alopecia areata. Some clones in this sample may be carry-over from other donors' samples. The CDR3 runs from the conserved cysteine through the conserved F or W. D genes are given only for firm matches. Only some rows state a clone size, as once, few, many or a class for expanded clones.

j_gene | v_gene | abundance | d_gene | CDR3aa | CDR3nt
TRBJ1-2 | TRBV3-1 | - | - | CASSQRLGRRNYGYTF | TGTGCCAGCAGCCAAAGGTTGGGCAGGCGTAACTATGGCTACACCTTC
TRBJ1-4 | TRBV12-3/TRBV12-4 | many | - | CASSPMGSNEKLFF | TGTGCCAGCAGTCCCATGGGTTCTAATGAAAAACTGTTTTTT
TRBJ2-3 | TRBV10-3 | many | - | CAIKGDTDTQYF | TGTGCCATCAAGGGCGACACAGATACGCAGTATTTT
TRBJ1-2 | TRBV4-1 | few | - | CASRPKTDRFYGYTF | TGCGCCAGCAGGCCTAAGACCGACAGGTTCTATGGCTACACCTTC
TRBJ1-1 | TRBV27 | - | - | CASSPLTDYYTEAFF | TGTGCCAGCAGTCCCCTAACGGACTACTACACTGAAGCTTTCTTT
TRBJ1-2 | TRBV6-1 | few | - | CASSEGRIYGYTF | TGTGCCAGCAGTGAAGGGCGGATCTATGGCTACACCTTC
TRBJ2-2 | TRBV6-1 | - | TRBD1 | CASSEPLQDRPFTGELFF | TGTGCCAGCAGTGAACCCCTCCAGGACAGGCCATTCACCGGGGAGCTGTTTTTT
TRBJ2-7 | TRBV5-1 | many | TRBD1 | CASSLTTPGTGGYEQYF | TGCGCCAGCAGCTTGACTACCCCGGGGACAGGGGGCTACGAGCAGTACTTC
TRBJ2-1 | TRBV6-5 | many | - | CASSPDGGLGFF | TGTGCCAGCAGTCCGGATGGGGGGTTGGGGTTCTTC
TRBJ1-4 | TRBV20-1 | - | - | CSAGAEKLFF | TGCAGTGCTGGGGCCGAAAAACTGTTTTTT
TRBJ2-1 | TRBV12-5 | many | TRBD1 | CASGFLGTGEMDEQFF | TGTGCTAGTGGTTTTCTAGGGACAGGGGAGATGGATGAGCAGTTCTTC
TRBJ1-1 | TRBV18 | few | TRBD1 | CASSPRILESRQGYTEAFF | TGTGCCAGCTCACCTCGTATACTAGAATCCCGACAGGGCTACACTGAAGCTTTCTTT
TRBJ2-5 | TRBV11-2 | many | TRBD2 | CASSLRGSGGKETQYF | TGTGCCAGCAGCTTAAGGGGTAGCGGGGGGAAAGAGACCCAGTACTTC
TRBJ2-3 | TRBV3-1 | - | TRBD2 | CASSQFWSRGSTDTQYF | TGTGCCAGCAGCCAATTCTGGTCGCGGGGGAGCACAGATACGCAGTATTTT
TRBJ2-3 | TRBV18 | many | - | CASSPTSDTQYF | TGTGCCAGCTCACCTACTAGCGATACGCAGTATTTT
TRBJ1-1 | TRBV5-1 | - | - | CASSSPGEGVAFF | TGCGCCAGCAGCTCCCCGGGGGAAGGGGTCGCTTTCTTT
TRBJ1-1 | TRBV29-1 | few | - | CSVGPLTGVLTEAFF | TGCAGCGTTGGACCTCTTACGGGGGTACTCACTGAAGCTTTCTTT
TRBJ1-5 | TRBV7-2 | - | TRBD1 | CASTQTGAQPQHF | TGTGCCAGCACCCAGACAGGGGCCCAGCCCCAGCATTTT
TRBJ1-4 | TRBV20-1 | - | - | CSARPGGNEKLFF | TGCAGTGCTCGTCCCGGGGGTAATGAAAAACTGTTTTTT
TRBJ2-2 | TRBV5-1 | many | TRBD2 | CASTPAGGGTGELFF | TGCGCCAGCACCCCCGCCGGCGGGGGCACCGGGGAGCTGTTTTTT
TRBJ1-2 | TRBV12-3/TRBV12-4 | - | - | CASTQESDGYTF | TGTGCCAGCACCCAAGAGAGCGATGGCTACACCTTC
TRBJ1-2 | TRBV12-3/TRBV12-4 | - | - | CASSLGEGGGYTF | TGTGCCAGCAGTTTAGGGGAGGGCGGTGGCTACACCTTC
TRBJ1-2 | TRBV3-1 | few | - | CASSPLSPPRTF | TGTGCCAGCAGCCCGTTATCTCCCCCGCGGACCTTC
TRBJ1-4 | TRBV2 | few | - | CASRGLGKRKLFF | TGTGCCAGCAGGGGGCTCGGCAAGCGAAAACTGTTTTTT